The next 17 T cell receptor beta chains were all read from a single sample in a study of blood T cell repertoires in COVID-19. Data came from immunoSEQ multiplex PCR; TCRdb stores just in-frame clones and leaves some out. The sample includes 430,000 or so clones, 88% seen only once; the top ten take 1.4%. Sequenced material: PBMCs or T cells enriched from blood (not recorded which). The receptors were gathered from a woman aged 18-29 years who had been exposed to COVID-19.

The chain links TRBV28 to TRBJ2-7, with D perhaps TRBD1 (7 bases). This CDR3 has 15 amino acids. Germline CDR1 MDHEN, CDR2 SYDVKM. Trimming stripped 10 bases from V and 2 bases from J, with 21 bases between. CDR3 bases: TGTGCCACCCGCCCCCAGGGGGGATTGACCTACGAGCAGTACTTC. Translated, it gives CATRPQGGLTYEQYF. Full variable domain (rest looked up from reference TRBV28 and TRBJ2-7): DVKVTQSSRYLVKRTGEKVFLECVQDMDHENMFWYRQDPGLGLRLIYFSYDVKMKEKGDIPEGYSVSREKKERFSLILESASTNQTSMYLCATRPQGGLTYEQYFGPGTRLTVT.

This clone was counted between two and nine times. The rearrangement uses TRBV14 and TRBJ2-7; 9 nucleotides line up with TRBD1. Trimming cost V 4 bases and J 10 bases; bases outside gene matches: 14. The CDR3 is 15 amino acids. Germline V gene lookup returns CDR1 SGHDN and CDR2 FVKESK. CDR3 loop: CASSPRGPGQGKQYF. The DNA for the CDR3 is TGTGCCAGCAGCCCAAGGGGTCCGGGACAGGGCAAACAGTACTTC.

The rearrangement links TRBV7-2 to TRBJ1-1; tentative D call: TRBD1 (5 bases). The CDR3 consists of 15 residues. Germline V gene lookup returns CDR1 SGHTA and CDR2 FQGNSA. V was clipped by 4 bases and J by 1 base, with 13 bases between them. DNA for the CDR3: TGTGCCAGCAGCTACAAGGGGATTGGGAACACTGAAGCTTTCTTT. Its translation: CASSYKGIGNTEAFF.

The rearrangement uses TRBV19 and TRBJ2-5; 10 bases line up with TRBD2. CDR3 length: 15 amino acids. Germline loops: CDR1 LNHDA, CDR2 SQIVND (reference sequence). The V gene end was trimmed by 2 bases and the J gene end by 4 bases; junction bases not matched to a gene: 4. The CDR3: CASSILAGVGETQYF. CDR3 bases: TGTGCCAGTAGTATACTAGCGGGGGTTGGAGAGACCCAGTACTTC.

CDR3: CASSRLQGARYNEQFF. The DNA for the CDR3 is TGTGCCAGCAGTCGCCTGCAGGGGGCGCGGTACAATGAGCAGTTCTTC. The rearrangement uses TRBV27 and TRBJ2-1, with 8 bases aligning to TRBD1. Germline-derived CDR1 and CDR2 are MNHEY and SMNVEV (reference sequence). V was pared by 5 bases and J by 4 bases, with 10 bases of the junction left unmatched. This CDR3 is built from 16 residues.

The rearrangement joins TRBV11-2 to TRBJ2-2; 7 bases are shared with TRBD2. Germline V gives CDR1 SGHAT, CDR2 FQNNGV. V was pared by 3 bases and J by 0 bases, with 1 base of the junction left unmatched. The CDR3 contains 15 residues. DNA of the CDR3: TGTGCCAGCAGCTTTAGCGGGCCGAACACCGGGGAGCTGTTTTTT. This translates into CASSFSGPNTGELFF.

This sequence joins TRBV28 and TRBJ1-5, with no clear D. Germline values: CDR1 MDHEN, CDR2 SYDVKM. The CDR3 runs to 14 residues. V lost 3 bases and J lost 3, with 9 bases in between. CDR3 sequence: CASSLGRHNQPQHF. The DNA for the CDR3 is TGTGCCAGCAGTTTGGGGAGGCACAATCAGCCCCAGCATTTT.

This chain joins TRBV27 and TRBJ1-2; TRBD1 aligns across 7 bases. This CDR3 contains 17 residues. Per the germline V gene, CDR1 is MNHEY and CDR2 is SMNVEV (reference sequence). After removal of 3 bases from V and 4 bases from J, the junction contained 14 bases not matched to a gene. This chain's CDR3 is CASSFIPIQGVPYGYTF. The CDR3 DNA reads TGTGCCAGCAGTTTTATCCCGATCCAGGGGGTCCCCTATGGCTACACCTTC.

V usage is TRBV7-2 and J usage is TRBJ1-6; tentatively, D is TRBD1 (5 bases). There are 15 residues in the CDR3. Trimming took 1 base from V and 10 from J, leaving 14 bases between them. Germline V gene data show CDR1 as SGHTA and CDR2 as FQGNSA. This CDR3 is CASSLGDLRVSPLHF. In DNA form, the CDR3 reads TGTGCCAGCAGCTTAGGGGATCTCAGGGTCTCACCCCTCCACTTT.

V is TRBV12-3 or TRBV12-4 and J is TRBJ1-5; D gene ambiguous. The CDR3 sequence is 12 residues long. V dropped 0 bases and J dropped 6 bases, with 3 bases sitting between them. The CDR3 DNA reads as TGTGCCAGCAGTTTAGCTCGTCAGCCCCAGCATTTT. Protein product: CASSLARQPQHF.

This clone was counted a few times. The V and J genes are TRBV15 and TRBJ2-2; the match to TRBD1 covers 7 bases. Trimming removed 5 bases from V and 4 bases from J; junction bases left unmatched: 4. This CDR3 contains 14 residues. Per the germline V gene, CDR1 is LNHNV and CDR2 is YYDKDF (reference sequence). This chain's CDR3 is CATSAGGLTGELFF. DNA for the CDR3: TGTGCCACCAGCGCAGGGGGTCTCACCGGGGAGCTGTTTTTT.

The gene calls are TRBV2 and TRBJ1-4; 10 nucleotides line up with TRBD1. CDR3 size: 15 residues. From germline, CDR1 is SNHLY and CDR2 FYNNEI. Trimming cost V 2 bases and J 5 bases; bases outside gene matches: 2. The CDR3 sequence: CASSELGQGNEKLFF. The CDR3 bases are TGTGCCAGCAGTGAATTGGGACAGGGGAATGAAAAACTGTTTTTT.

V gene TRBV2 combines with J gene TRBJ2-5; no clear D gene. The CDR3 runs to 14 residues. The germline CDR1 and CDR2 sequences are SNHLY and FYNNEI. Deletions cut 4 bases from V and 1 base from J, with 10 bases between. The CDR3 spells CASSGKIGQETQYF. CDR3 nucleotides: TGTGCCAGCAGTGGTAAAATCGGCCAAGAGACCCAGTACTTC.

The V call is TRBV28, the J call TRBJ1-2, with TRBD1 identical over 9 bases. Germline CDR1 MDHEN, CDR2 SYDVKM. The CDR3 sequence is 16 residues long. J gave up 8 bases and V 5 bases, and 15 bases lay outside the gene matches. CDR3 region: CASSPGTGKGSWGYTF. CDR3 coding DNA: TGTGCCAGCAGTCCCGGGACAGGGAAGGGTTCATGGGGCTACACCTTC.

The chain has TRBV6-5 and TRBJ1-1; TRBD1 is a possible D gene (5 bases). Germline V gene data show CDR1 as MNHEY and CDR2 as SVGAGI. The V end was cut by 0 bases, the J end by 2 bases, with 10 bases between. The CDR3 has 15 amino acids. CDR3 amino acids: CASSYSGGLNTEAFF. As DNA, the CDR3 is TGTGCCAGCAGTTACTCGGGGGGACTAAACACTGAAGCTTTCTTT.

The chain carries TRBV3-1 (or the pseudogene TRBV3-2) and TRBJ2-3, with 15 bases aligning to TRBD2. The CDR3 is 19 amino acids. Germline V gene sequence: CDR1 LGHDT, CDR2 YNNKEL (reference sequence). V dropped 0 bases and J dropped 4; count of bases not matched to a gene: 8. In nucleotides, the CDR3 is TGTGCCAGCAGCCAAGAAGGCGGCCGGACTAGCGGGGGGGCAGATACGCAGTATTTT. It is translated as CASSQEGGRTSGGADTQYF.

The chain uses TRBV19 and TRBJ2-7; TRBD1 matches 7 bases. The trim removed 0 bases at V and 3 bases at J, leaving 2 bases unmatched. Germline CDR1 is LNHDA and CDR2 is SQIVND (reference sequence). This CDR3 has 14 residues. The CDR3 sequence: CASSIDRQGYEQYF. The CDR3 coding sequence is TGTGCCAGTAGTATAGATCGACAGGGCTACGAGCAGTACTTC.